The 25 T cell receptor beta chains listed next were all sequenced from one sample in a study of control samples from healthy donors and cancer patients (dated by TCRdb to 2020 to 2022). The library was prepared using the immunoSEQ multiplex PCR assay. TCRdb took over this immuneACCESS table, retaining in-frame rearrangements with V and J assigned. Such tables are incomplete; in checked studies, under half of the missing clones stem from an unresolved V gene, and the remainder is unexplained. This sample gives some 130,000 clones in total; around 93% of them show up just once. Under 2% of the sample belongs to the ten largest clones. Sequencing used PBMCs. All receptors come from a man between 45 and 60 years old with head and neck cancer.

This clone has a single count. The junction departs from the called germline gene at one end, perhaps through a read error. J is TRBJ2-7 and V is TRBV20-1; 11 bases map to TRBD2. Germline V gene sequence: CDR1 DFQATT, CDR2 SNEGSKA (reference sequence). This CDR3 contains 11 residues. CDR3 nucleotide sequence: TGTCTAGCGGGGGGAACAGACGAGCAGTACTTC. This translates into CLAGGTDEQYF.

This clone was seen repeatedly, ten times or more. The J gene is TRBJ1-6, the V gene TRBV9; 7 nucleotides line up with TRBD1. Looked up from germline, CDR1 is SGDLS and CDR2 is YYNGEE. The CDR3 loop spans 15 amino acids. The V segment lost 1 base and the J segment 6 bases; nucleotides outside the gene matches: 4. In DNA form, the CDR3 reads TGTGCCAGCAGCGTACAGGGACAGAGTAATTCACCCCTCCACTTT. It specifies CASSVQGQSNSPLHF.

CDR3 in amino acids: CASSYSTYNEQFF. The DNA of the CDR3 is TGTGCCAGCAGTTACTCTACCTACAATGAGCAGTTCTTC. The V and J genes are TRBV6-2 or TRBV6-3 and TRBJ2-1; no firm D call. V was clipped by 0 bases and J by 2 bases, with 2 bases between them. The CDR3 contains 13 residues. CDR1 is MNHEY and CDR2 is SVGEGT in the germline V gene.

This clone has a handful of counts. V usage is TRBV28 and J usage is TRBJ2-7; TRBD1 matches 7 bases. The length of the CDR3 is 14 residues. CDR1 MDHEN and CDR2 SYDVKM come from the germline V gene. With V trimmed by 9 bases and J by 0 bases, 8 bases remained unmatched. CDR3: CARPTGRCSYEQYF. Written as DNA, the CDR3 is TGTGCCAGACCGACAGGGCGGTGCTCCTACGAGCAGTACTTC.

This chain connects TRBV2 to TRBJ1-5; D remains ambiguous. The CDR3 spans 13 residues. Trimming pared 10 bases from V and 4 bases from J, leaving 14 bases between. Germline V lookup: CDR1 SNHLY, CDR2 FYNNEI. In nucleotides, the CDR3 is TGTGCCACCTCCAAGGGAGAGAATCAGCCCCAGCATTTT. As protein: CATSKGENQPQHF.

J is TRBJ2-1 and V is TRBV6-6; D is unresolved. There are 11 residues in the CDR3. The germline V and J ends were trimmed by 5 bases and 5 bases, with 4 bases remaining between them. CDR1 MNHNY and CDR2 SVGAGI come from the germline V gene (reference sequence). CDR3 bases: TGTGCCAGCAGTCCGGACAATGAGCAGTTCTTC. Translated, it gives CASSPDNEQFF.

The gene calls are TRBV23-1 and TRBJ1-4; no clear D. TRBV23-1 belongs to the ORF category, with a function that is uncertain. This CDR3 has 14 amino acids. V was trimmed by 3 bases and J by 8 bases, leaving 13 bases between them. The CDR3, as DNA: TGCGCCAGCAGTCATTCCGGGGTTAGGGAAAAACTGTTTTTT. It translates to CASSHSGVREKLFF.

The V and J genes are TRBV20-1 and TRBJ1-4, with D hard to call. Trimming shortened V by 3 bases and J by 5 bases, and 7 bases separated the two germline ends. The germline V gene has CDR1 DFQATT and CDR2 SNEGSKA (reference sequence). This CDR3 has 12 residues. The CDR3 loop is CSASLPNEKLFF. The CDR3 nucleotides are TGCAGTGCTAGTCTTCCAAATGAAAAACTGTTTTTT.

This chain joins TRBV7-2 and TRBJ2-2; D tentatively reads TRBD1 or TRBD2 (5 bases each). Trimming pared 2 bases from V and 7 bases from J, leaving 14 bases between. This CDR3 comprises 15 residues. The germline CDR1 and CDR2 sequences are SGHTA and FQGNSA. CDR3 nucleotide sequence: TGTGCCAGCAGCTTAATGGTGGGGGAAGGCGGGGAGCTGTTTTTT. As protein: CASSLMVGEGGELFF.

The genes are TRBV7-2 and TRBJ1-5; D call uncertain. CDR1 is SGHTA, CDR2 FQGNSA, per germline. This CDR3 comprises 17 residues. V was shortened by 1 base and J by 3 bases, with 16 bases between the two germline ends. The CDR3 DNA sequence: TGTGCCAGCAGCTTAGAGTTTCATCGCAAAAACAATCAGCCCCAGCATTTT. Protein sequence: CASSLEFHRKNNQPQHF.

The chain employs TRBV3-1 (or the pseudogene TRBV3-2) and TRBJ1-1, with D tentatively TRBD1 (5 bases). Germline CDR1 reads LGHDT; CDR2 reads YNNKEL (reference sequence). The CDR3 sequence is 16 residues long. V was pared by 4 bases and J by 3 bases, with 18 bases between. The CDR3 here is CASSRRHGGRDTEAFF. CDR3 sequence (DNA): TGTGCCAGCAGCCGCAGACATGGGGGGAGAGACACTGAAGCTTTCTTT.

CDR3 sequence reads: CAISDLGQGQWAQYF. In DNA form, the CDR3 reads TGTGCCATCAGTGACCTTGGACAGGGGCAATGGGCCCAGTACTTC. This chain links TRBV10-3 with TRBJ2-5; 9 bases map to TRBD1. The germline V gene has CDR1 ENHRY and CDR2 SYGVKD. With 3 bases clipped from V and 9 bases from J, the junction kept 11 bases outside the gene matches. CDR3 length: 15 residues.

This rearrangement joins TRBV12-3 or TRBV12-4 to TRBJ2-5; the D is unclear. The CDR3 has 13 residues. V lost 0 bases to trimming and J lost 4 bases, with 6 bases between them. The CDR3 spells CASSLAGSETQYF. The CDR3 DNA is TGTGCCAGCAGTTTAGCAGGGTCAGAGACCCAGTACTTC.

The chain has TRBV7-2 and TRBJ2-3; unclear D gene. This CDR3 comprises 15 residues. Trimming removed 2 bases from V and 2 bases from J, with 11 bases in between. The germline V gene has CDR1 SGHTA and CDR2 FQGNSA. The CDR3 nucleotides are TGTGCCAGCAGCTTATCCCCGCGAGTCACAGATACGCAGTATTTT. It specifies CASSLSPRVTDTQYF.

The CDR3 DNA sequence: TGTGCCAGCTCACCACCTGGGAGGACTGAAGCTTTCTTT. It specifies CASSPPGRTEAFF. The chain joins TRBV18 to TRBJ1-1, with no clear D. CDR3 length equals 13 residues. V was clipped by 0 bases and J by 5 bases, with 7 bases between them. Per germline, CDR1 KGHSH and CDR2 LQKENI.

This clone was recorded a few times. The same CDR3 can be traced to other DNA sequences in this sample. The chain joins TRBV5-4 to TRBJ2-3; D ambiguous. The CDR3 has 17 residues. CDR1 and CDR2 from the germline V gene are SGHNT and YYREEE (reference sequence). With 1 base removed from V and 4 bases from J, the gap between germline ends came to 19 bases. The CDR3 region is CASSLIGRTSLADTQYF. The CDR3 DNA follows: TGTGCCAGCAGCTTGATAGGGCGGACGAGTTTGGCAGATACGCAGTATTTT.

This chain uses TRBV7-3 with TRBJ2-3; 16 nucleotides line up with TRBD2. From germline, CDR1 is SGHTA and CDR2 FQGTGA. The CDR3 has 17 residues. J was trimmed by 2 bases and V by 5 bases; bases with no gene match: 4. The CDR3 bases are TGTGCCAGCAGCCCGGGACTAGCGGGGGGGATCACAGATACGCAGTATTTT. This encodes CASSPGLAGGITDTQYF.

V and J are TRBV19 and TRBJ2-4; 12 positions agree with TRBD1. Germline loops: CDR1 LNHDA, CDR2 SQIVND (reference sequence). The CDR3 is 16 amino acids. The V segment lost 3 bases and the J segment 5 bases; nucleotides outside the gene matches: 5. CDR3 in amino acids: CASSIPGQGAENIQYF. In DNA form, the CDR3 reads TGTGCCAGTAGTATCCCGGGACAGGGGGCTGAAAACATTCAGTACTTC.

This chain joins TRBV19 and TRBJ1-2; a possible D gene is TRBD1 (5 bases). V lost 10 bases and J 1 base, leaving 10 bases between the germline ends. The CDR3 contains 12 residues. The germline V gene encodes CDR1 LNHDA and CDR2 SQIVND (reference sequence). The CDR3 loop is CATLGGNYGYTF. The CDR3, as DNA: TGTGCCACCCTGGGGGGTAACTATGGCTACACCTTC.

The chain has TRBV15 and TRBJ2-2; D remains ambiguous. The V gene lost 1 base and the J gene lost 3 bases, with 12 bases spanning the gap. Germline-derived CDR1 and CDR2 are LNHNV and YYDKDF (reference sequence). The CDR3 extends over 16 amino acids. As DNA, the CDR3 is TGTGCCACCAGCAGAGGGGTGGGTCCGTACACCGGGGAGCTGTTTTTT. Residues: CATSRGVGPYTGELFF.

V is TRBV7-6 and J is TRBJ2-3; 8 bases map to TRBD2. J gave up 2 bases and V 1 base, and 5 bases lay outside the gene matches. CDR3 length: 16 amino acids. The germline V gene encodes CDR1 SGHVS and CDR2 FNYEAQ. In nucleotides, the CDR3 is TGTGCCAGCAGCTTAGACGGCGGGGGGCTCACAGATACGCAGTATTTT. This sequence encodes CASSLDGGGLTDTQYF.

The chain has TRBV6-6 and TRBJ2-5, with D unclear. V shed 2 bases and J shed 5 bases, with 6 bases lying between them. Germline assignment: CDR1 MNHNY and CDR2 SVGAGI (reference sequence). The CDR3 length is 12 residues. This chain's CDR3 is CASSYTRETQYF. The CDR3 DNA reads as TGTGCCAGCAGTTACACCAGGGAGACCCAGTACTTC.

This chain connects TRBV5-5 to TRBJ1-2; D gene ambiguous. Germline CDR1 SGHKS, CDR2 YYEKEE (reference sequence). The CDR3 length is 15 residues. V was cut by 4 bases and J by 0 bases, with 13 bases left in between. The CDR3: CASSAQTGTNYGYTF. The CDR3 DNA reads as TGTGCCAGCAGCGCTCAGACTGGGACTAACTATGGCTACACCTTC.

The V and J genes are TRBV7-8 and TRBJ2-1; possibly TRBD2 for D (6 bases). CDR1 is SGHVS and CDR2 is FQNEAQ in the germline V gene. The V gene lost 6 bases and the J gene lost 8 bases, with 23 bases spanning the gap. The CDR3 covers 16 residues. This CDR3 is CASRSVRWRVSHEQFF. In nucleotides, the CDR3 is TGTGCCAGCAGATCCGTCAGGTGGAGGGTTAGCCATGAGCAGTTCTTC.

The chain uses TRBV6-2 or TRBV6-3 and TRBJ2-7; 8 bases fit TRBD1. The germline V gene has CDR1 MNHEY and CDR2 SVGEGT. This CDR3 is built from 14 residues. The V and J ends lost 5 bases and 3 bases, in that order; junction bases with no gene match: 6. The CDR3 region is CASSDGQGLYEQYF. The CDR3 DNA reads TGTGCCAGCAGTGATGGACAGGGCCTCTACGAGCAGTACTTC.